This T cell receptor beta chain comes out of a study of vaccination and CD4 T cells after COVID-19. Whole-study context: Post-diagnosis, post-COVID samples were collected after a median about 95 days, ranging 35 to 161.

Noted treatment: roughly 10-day PBMC culture with coronavirus spike peptide pools or control peptides (ViraFEST assay). The CDR3 sequence is 14 residues long. The V gene's germline CDR1 is MNHNS and CDR2 SASEGT. V was trimmed by 2 bases and J by 5 bases, leaving 12 bases between them. Concerning this clonotype: No antigen is known for it.

The Oncomine TCR Beta short-read assay was applied to DNA of cultured CD4+ T cells. TCRdb reprocessed the PCR reads with MiXCR, giving one entry per CDR3 protein. The sample contains some 17,000 distinct CDR3 sequences, around 40% of which appear only once. V usage is TRBV6-1 and J usage is TRBJ2-5; D possibly corresponds to TRBD2 (6 bases). The origin of this receptor is a human donor who had recovered from COVID-19. Sequencing was performed on CD4+ T cells from blood, cultured in vitro, taken after SARS-CoV-2 vaccination. As DNA, the CDR3 is TGTGCCAGCAGTGAAAAAGGAGGGCTGGAGACCCAGTACTTC. Its translation: CASSEKGGLETQYF.